Given below is one T cell receptor beta chain in context. Its antigen is not identified. The CDR3 sequence is 16 residues long. Trimming left V 4 bases short and J 6 bases short, with 19 bases between. Germline CDR1 is MRHNA and CDR2 is SNTAGT. The sample belongs to a study of glioma-infiltrating T cells. Study information: Glioma patients had dexamethasone for six or fewer days before surgery. Study-level results: Gliomas, especially low-grade, showed above-expected tissue-blood divergence; non-neoplastic patients showed below.

Using RNA template, CDR3s of TCR alpha and beta were amplified with iRepertoire arm-PCR. Via MiXCR, TCRdb re-called the multiplex PCR reads, giving one row per CDR3 protein. The sample consists of 300,000 to 450,000 distinct CDR3 sequences, around 45% of them appearing once. Sample: glioma tissue, nonneoplastic brain tissue, or PBMCs (not recorded which). This TCR was sampled from a human donor with low-grade glioma or glioblastoma, undergoing nonglioma brain surgery, or in good health (not recorded which). The chain has TRBV6-4 and TRBJ2-1, with D perhaps matching TRBD2 (6 bases). The CDR3 here is CASSGVGLRGSNEQFF. Written as DNA, the CDR3 is TGTGCCAGCAGTGGAGTGGGACTTCGAGGGTCCAATGAGCAGTTCTTC.